The 8 T cell receptor beta chains in this list originate from one sample, sequenced in a study of OX40 agonist ivuxolimab in advanced cancers. This table comes from immunoSEQ multiplex PCR, and its TCRdb copy is limited to in-frame clones, with some not included. The data hold some 72,000 clones, with 92% observed a single time. The sequenced sample was CD4+ or CD8+ T cells sorted from blood, obtained in a trial of the OX40 agonist ivuxolimab. These receptors were obtained from an adult with an advanced solid tumor such as melanoma, head and neck, liver or kidney cancer.

This chain links TRBV5-1 with TRBJ2-7, with 9 bases fitting TRBD1. The CDR3 runs 15 residues. Trimming removed 1 base from V and 7 bases from J; junction bases left unmatched: 9. Germline lookup yields CDR1 SGHRS and CDR2 YFSETQ. CDR3 amino acids: CASSLSPGQGLEQYF. The CDR3 DNA sequence: TGCGCCAGCAGCTTGTCTCCGGGACAGGGACTAGAGCAGTACTTC.

The chain employs TRBV19 and TRBJ2-7; 7 bases map to TRBD2. Germline V gene data show CDR1 as LNHDA and CDR2 as SQIVND (reference sequence). The V gene end was trimmed by 6 bases and the J gene end by 6 bases; junction bases not matched to a gene: 8. This CDR3 comprises 13 residues. CDR3 sequence (DNA): TGTGCCAGTAGCTGGGGGGGAGCTTTCGAGCAGTACTTC. It specifies CASSWGGAFEQYF. The full variable domain, completed using reference TRBV19 and TRBJ2-7, is DGGITQSPKYLFRKEGQNVTLSCEQNLNHDAMYWYRQDPGQGLRLIYYSQIVNDFQKGDIAEGYSVSREKKESFPLTVTSAQKNPTAFYLCASSWGGAFEQYFGPGTRLTVT.

The count of this clone is one. The chain is built from TRBV19 and TRBJ2-1; D may be TRBD1 (7 bases). CDR1 is LNHDA and CDR2 is SQIVND in the germline V gene (reference sequence). The CDR3 has 13 amino acids. V gave up 1 base and J gave up 16 bases, with 17 bases separating them. The CDR3 coding sequence is TGTGCCAGTAGTATAGGTGGAGGGACAGTCCAATTCTTC. This encodes CASSIGGGTVQFF.

This chain connects TRBV7-2 to TRBJ2-1; 11 bases are a match to TRBD2. V lost 5 bases to trimming and J lost 7 bases; unmatched junction nucleotides: 13. CDR1 is SGHTA, CDR2 FQGNSA, per germline. This CDR3 region has 17 residues. Here the CDR3 reads CASSTPTGLAGGNEQFF. The CDR3 DNA sequence: TGTGCCAGCAGCACCCCCACAGGGCTAGCGGGAGGTAATGAGCAGTTCTTC.

In DNA, the CDR3 is TGTGCCAGCAGCGTAGGGCCAGGGGTTTACAATGAGCAGTTCTTC. Its translation: CASSVGPGVYNEQFF. The chain employs TRBV9 and TRBJ2-1; tentative D call: TRBD1 (6 bases). Germline V gives CDR1 SGDLS, CDR2 YYNGEE. With 0 bases removed from V and 4 bases from J, the gap between germline ends came to 11 bases. The CDR3 extends over 15 amino acids.

This rearrangement joins TRBV5-1 to TRBJ1-3; D remains unclear. The CDR3 totals 16 residues. Trimming took 4 bases from V and 0 from J, leaving 14 bases between them. Germline V gene data show CDR1 as SGHRS and CDR2 as YFSETQ. The CDR3 here is CASSTGLSDSGNTIYF. In DNA, the CDR3 is TGCGCCAGCAGCACTGGACTGTCCGACTCTGGAAACACCATATATTTT.

The table lists this clone with a count of one. CDR3 nucleotide sequence: TGTGCCACTCGGGCCTCAAACACGCAAGAGACCCAGTACTTC. This encodes CATRASNTQETQYF. J is TRBJ2-5 and V is TRBV2; D is ambiguous. The CDR3 runs 14 residues. Trimming took 10 bases from V and 2 from J, leaving 17 bases between them. Looked up from germline, CDR1 is SNHLY and CDR2 is FYNNEI.

This chain connects TRBV2 to TRBJ2-7; 8 nucleotides match TRBD1. J gave up 6 bases and V 5 bases, and 9 bases lay outside the gene matches. The CDR3 is 14 residues long. CDR1 is SNHLY and CDR2 is FYNNEI in the germline V gene. The CDR3 reads CASSLQGEGGEQYF. The CDR3 DNA reads as TGTGCCAGCAGTTTACAGGGGGAAGGTGGCGAGCAGTACTTC.